The clone carrying this TCR beta chain occurred once. Its antigen remains unknown. This may stem from a read error, because a much larger clone lies one nucleotide away. The sample carries other DNA sequences with the same CDR3. Genomic DNA belonging to each subset was distributed in equal measure over several immunoSEQ plates. Only in-frame clones appear in the TCRdb table, and some are missing; sequencing was by immunoSEQ multiplex PCR. The table records some 900,000 clones, over 60% of them present only once. This specimen comes from a study of shared clonotypes between healthy human individuals. The study, taken as a whole, reports: Several donors held approximately 4.6% of naive CD4 clonotypes in common. As a rule, naive subsets had a larger estimated richness than memory subsets.

Everyone who donated was a Caucasian adult who lived in Nashville, Tennessee. Germline V lookup: CDR1 MRHNA, CDR2 SNTAGT. CDR3 length: 13 amino acids. J lost 7 bases, V lost 6 bases, and 1 base had no gene match. Material for sequencing was memory CD4+ T cells sorted from blood. Subset given: CD45RA-negative fraction. This receptor was taken from a man younger than 35 in good health. The gene calls are TRBV6-4 and TRBJ1-6; 9 bases align to TRBD1. The chain's CDR3 is CASRGQGNSPLHF. The CDR3 region has the DNA TGTGCCAGCAGAGGACAGGGGAATTCACCCCTCCACTTT.